These 29 T cell receptor beta chains came from one sample sequenced in a study of cytotoxic CD8 clonotypes in ibrutinib-treated CLL. The method was immunoSEQ multiplex PCR; TCRdb's version includes in-frame clones alone and lacks a portion of them. This table has 270,000 or so clones, roughly 76% appearing once. Sequencing was performed on PBMCs, taken at disease progression, from a patient treated with ibrutinib. These receptors were obtained from a human donor with chronic lymphocytic leukemia.

This clone was detected many times. This chain links TRBV9 with TRBJ2-2; D possibly uses TRBD1 or TRBD2 (5 bases each). Trimming took off 3 bases at V and 5 bases at J, with 8 bases between the two ends. Germline assignment: CDR1 SGDLS and CDR2 YYNGEE. The CDR3 consists of 13 residues. CDR3 nucleotides: TGTGCCAGCAGCGGGGACGGGACCGGGGAGCTGTTTTTT. It is translated as CASSGDGTGELFF.

As regards this clone: An end of the junction does not agree with germline; a read error may underlie this. This chain connects TRBV2 to TRBJ1-1, with D unresolved. The CDR3 length is 14 residues. Germline CDR1 and CDR2: SNHLY and FYNNEI. CDR3 sequence (DNA): TGTGCCAGCAAAACGGACCGCCAGAGTCTTGAACCTTTCTTT. This gives the protein CASKTDRQSLEPFF.

The CDR3 DNA is TGCAGCGTTGAAGTAAGAGGACAAAAGAACACTGAAGCTTTCTTT. Amino acids: CSVEVRGQKNTEAFF. V and J are TRBV29-1 and TRBJ1-1, with D maybe TRBD1 (5 bases). Trimming removed 1 base from V and 1 base from J, with 13 bases in between. Per germline, CDR1 SQVTM and CDR2 ANQGSEA. The CDR3 runs to 15 residues. Combining the CDR3 with reference TRBV29-1 and TRBJ1-1 gives the whole variable domain SAVISQKPSRDICQRGTSLTIQCQVDSQVTMMFWYRQQPGQSLTLIATANQGSEATYESGFVIDKFPISRPNLTFSTLTVSNMSPEDSSIYLCSVEVRGQKNTEAFFGQGTRLTVV.

This chain connects TRBV12-5 to TRBJ2-5; a possible D gene is TRBD2 (5 bases). This CDR3 contains 12 residues. The germline CDR1 and CDR2 sequences are LGHNT and FRNRAP. The ends were cut back, 3 bases at V and 7 bases at J, with 9 bases in the middle. The CDR3 sequence: CASGFNRGTQYF. In DNA form, the CDR3 reads TGTGCTAGTGGTTTCAACCGGGGGACCCAGTACTTC.

The genes are TRBV15 and TRBJ1-2; D perhaps matches TRBD1 (6 bases). Looked up from germline, CDR1 is LNHNV and CDR2 is YYDKDF (reference sequence). CDR3 length: 13 residues. The V and J ends lost 4 bases and 4 bases respectively, with 10 bases between them. This CDR3 reads CATSIGRGYGYTF. CDR3 DNA sequence: TGTGCCACCAGCATCGGCAGGGGCTATGGCTACACCTTC.

The chain couples TRBV7-8 to TRBJ2-3, with 7 bases fitting TRBD2. Per the germline V gene, CDR1 is SGHVS and CDR2 is FQNEAQ. The V and J ends lost 3 bases and 1 base, in that order; junction bases with no gene match: 4. There are 15 residues in the CDR3. CDR3 amino acids: CASSFIREGTDTQYF. In nucleotides, the CDR3 is TGTGCCAGCAGCTTTATACGGGAGGGCACAGATACGCAGTATTTT.

The chain is built from TRBV5-4 and TRBJ2-5; 16 bases align to TRBD2. Germline V CDR1 and CDR2: SGHNT, YYREEE (reference sequence). The trim removed 4 bases at V and 5 bases at J, leaving 5 bases unmatched. The CDR3 loop spans 16 amino acids. The CDR3: CASSPGLAGGRETQYF. CDR3 DNA sequence: TGTGCCAGCAGCCCGGGACTAGCGGGGGGGCGGGAGACCCAGTACTTC.

This clone was counted between two and nine times. The chain has TRBV28 and TRBJ2-1, with a tentative D call TRBD2 (5 bases). The CDR3 is 16 amino acids. V was cut by 7 bases and J by 7 bases, with 23 bases left in between. The germline V gene has CDR1 MDHEN and CDR2 SYDVKM. CDR3 sequence reads: CASTFRETSPRNEQFF. The CDR3 DNA reads TGTGCCAGCACCTTTAGGGAGACTTCCCCGCGAAATGAGCAGTTCTTC.

Only a few counts were recorded for this clone. The V gene is TRBV29-1, the J gene TRBJ2-2; D unclear. The CDR3 spans 14 residues. CDR1 and CDR2 (germline): SQVTM, ANQGSEA. The ends were cut back, 3 bases at V and 2 bases at J, with 10 bases in the middle. The CDR3 region is CSVEQLDNTGELFF. The CDR3 DNA sequence: TGCAGCGTTGAGCAGCTAGATAACACCGGGGAGCTGTTTTTT.

This clone occurred a few times. The chain links TRBV5-4 to TRBJ2-3, with D hard to call. Germline V lookup: CDR1 SGHNT, CDR2 YYREEE (reference sequence). This CDR3 spans 13 amino acids. V was clipped by 0 bases and J by 1 base, with 3 bases between them. CDR3 in DNA: TGTGCCAGCAGCTTGGCGGGCACAGATACGCAGTATTTT. This encodes CASSLAGTDTQYF.

The chain couples TRBV11-2 to TRBJ2-1, with TRBD2 as a possible D gene (7 bases). The CDR3 length is 13 residues. CDR1 and CDR2 (germline): SGHAT, FQNNGV. V lost 8 bases to trimming and J lost 7 bases, with 15 bases between them. CDR3 in DNA: TGTGCCAGCTGCCGAGGGGGGGCGAATGAGCAGTTCTTC. Amino acids: CASCRGGANEQFF.

V and J are TRBV28 and TRBJ2-6, with a weak D call TRBD1 (5 bases). The germline V gene has CDR1 MDHEN and CDR2 SYDVKM. The CDR3 is 16 amino acids. V dropped 4 bases and J dropped 0 bases, with 10 bases sitting between them. CDR3 residues: CASSSRDRSGANVLTF. The CDR3 nucleotides read TGTGCCAGCAGTTCCAGGGATCGCTCTGGGGCCAACGTCCTGACTTTC.

The chain combines TRBV2 with TRBJ2-5; D is undetermined. Germline V CDR1 and CDR2: SNHLY, FYNNEI. This CDR3 region has 11 residues. The V and J ends lost 5 bases and 5 bases respectively, with 6 bases between them. CDR3 sequence (DNA): TGTGCCAGCAGTCTAGGGGAGACCCAGTACTTC. Its translation: CASSLGETQYF.

The chain is built from TRBV7-8 and TRBJ1-5, with D hard to call. Per the germline V gene, CDR1 is SGHVS and CDR2 is FQNEAQ. This CDR3 comprises 14 residues. V was clipped by 4 bases and J by 0 bases, with 7 bases between them. In DNA, the CDR3 is TGTGCCAGCAGCTCCGGGGTTAGCAATCAGCCCCAGCATTTT. Translating it yields CASSSGVSNQPQHF.

The chain carries TRBV7-8 and TRBJ1-5; 9 nucleotides align to TRBD1. The CDR3 spans 15 residues. CDR1 and CDR2 from the germline V gene are SGHVS and FQNEAQ. Trimming took 2 bases from V and 4 from J; bases not matched to a gene: 3. The CDR3 here is CASSLPGQGNQPQHF. The CDR3 nucleotides are TGTGCCAGCAGCTTACCGGGACAGGGTAATCAGCCCCAGCATTTT.

The chain has TRBV13 and TRBJ1-2; D possibly corresponds to TRBD1 (6 bases). The germline V gene encodes CDR1 PRHDT and CDR2 FYEKMQ (reference sequence). Trimming cost V 4 bases and J 7 bases, with 25 bases left between them. The length of the CDR3 is 17 residues. The CDR3 DNA reads TGTGCCAGCAGCTCCTTGGGGCGGACAGTGGGGGGTGGTGGCTACACCTTC. Amino acid sequence: CASSSLGRTVGGGGYTF.

The chain joins TRBV15 to TRBJ1-2; D call uncertain. V was clipped by 1 base and J by 7 bases, with 16 bases between them. Germline CDR1 LNHNV, CDR2 YYDKDF (reference sequence). The CDR3 runs 15 residues. The CDR3 here is CATSRAGWGVSGYTF. For the CDR3, the DNA is TGTGCCACCAGCAGAGCGGGCTGGGGAGTTAGTGGCTACACCTTC.

The V and J genes are TRBV4-1 and TRBJ2-3, with D uncertain. There are 12 residues in the CDR3. The V end lost 4 bases, the J end lost 3 bases, and 5 bases lay between the germline ends. CDR1 is MGHRA, CDR2 YSYEKL, per germline. CDR3 protein: CASSPRTDTQYF. For the CDR3, the DNA is TGCGCCAGCAGCCCGAGAACAGATACGCAGTATTTT.

J is TRBJ1-3 and V is TRBV5-1; the D gene is possibly TRBD1 (5 bases). Germline assignment: CDR1 SGHRS and CDR2 YFSETQ. This CDR3 spans 18 amino acids. Trimming removed 0 bases at V and 0 bases at J, with 16 bases between. The CDR3 coding sequence is TGCGCCAGCAGCTTGGATAGATCGGGGCTACCCTCTGGAAACACCATATATTTT. Protein: CASSLDRSGLPSGNTIYF.

This clone was seen once. The chain links TRBV7-9 to TRBJ2-7; 11 bases agree with TRBD1. The CDR3 covers 14 residues. V was clipped by 2 bases and J by 5 bases; unmatched bases: 2. Germline-derived CDR1 and CDR2 are SEHNR and FQNEAQ (reference sequence). CDR3 residues: CASSLRTGGNEQYF. The DNA for the CDR3 is TGTGCCAGCAGCTTAAGGACAGGGGGCAACGAGCAGTACTTC.

Here the CDR3 reads CASSPGLGVHYGYTF. In nucleotides, the CDR3 is TGCGCCAGCAGCCCGGGTTTGGGCGTCCACTATGGCTACACCTTC. The chain uses TRBV5-1 and TRBJ1-2; no reliable D call. Trimming removed 4 bases at V and 3 bases at J, with 16 bases between. Germline loops: CDR1 SGHRS, CDR2 YFSETQ. This CDR3 region has 15 residues.

This clone was found a few times. The V call is TRBV6-5, the J call TRBJ2-7; D uncertain. V was clipped by 0 bases and J by 4 bases, with 10 bases between them. Germline lookup yields CDR1 MNHEY and CDR2 SVGAGI. The length of the CDR3 is 14 residues. The CDR3 protein is CASSYSGVVYEQYF. The DNA of the CDR3 is TGTGCCAGCAGTTACTCAGGTGTCGTGTACGAGCAGTACTTC.

This clone appeared a single time. J is TRBJ2-7 and V is TRBV29-1; possible D gene TRBD2, 6 bases. CDR3 size: 17 residues. The germline CDR1 and CDR2 sequences are SQVTM and ANQGSEA. V was shortened by 7 bases and J by 2 bases, with 27 bases between the two germline ends. DNA of the CDR3: TGCAGCGCGATGGCCGGGACTTCGAACCACCATACCTACGAGCAGTACTTC. The encoded protein is CSAMAGTSNHHTYEQYF.

This clone was seen more than once but under ten times. The gene calls are TRBV27 and TRBJ2-7, with 9 bases that match TRBD2. With V trimmed by 6 bases and J by 6 bases, 9 bases remained unmatched. From germline, CDR1 is MNHEY and CDR2 SMNVEV (reference sequence). The CDR3 loop spans 14 amino acids. CDR3: CASSSVAGVPEQYF. CDR3 bases: TGTGCCAGCAGCAGCGTAGCGGGAGTCCCCGAGCAGTACTTC.

This clone occurred a few times. The junction differs from germline at one of its ends, possibly a read error. The chain joins TRBV27 to TRBJ2-3, with D uncertain. The CDR3 has 15 residues. Germline assignment: CDR1 MNHEY and CDR2 SMNVEV (reference sequence). The CDR3 sequence is CASSLLGGNTNTQYF. Written as DNA, the CDR3 is TGTGCCAGCAGTTTACTGGGTGGAAACACAAATACGCAGTATTTT.

This chain joins TRBV4-1 and TRBJ2-7, with TRBD2 matching 7 bases. The CDR3 sequence is 15 residues long. V gave up 1 base and J gave up 2 bases; unmatched junction bases: 5. Germline-derived CDR1 and CDR2 are MGHRA and YSYEKL. CDR3 bases: TGCGCCAGCAGCCAAGGCGGGGGAGGGACCTACGAGCAGTACTTC. Translated: CASSQGGGGTYEQYF.

There are a few counts of this clone. The CDR3 DNA is TGCGCCAGCAGTGAGTCGACTTACGAGCAGTACTTC. It translates to CASSESTYEQYF. The chain joins TRBV10-1 to TRBJ2-7; D is undetermined. The CDR3 consists of 12 residues. CDR1 and CDR2 (germline): WNHNN, SYGVQD (reference sequence). Trimming shortened V by 0 bases and J by 4 bases, and 4 bases separated the two germline ends.

The CDR3 sequence is CASRYGTEGRQPQHF. In DNA, the CDR3 is TGTGCCAGCAGGTACGGGACAGAAGGGCGTCAGCCCCAGCATTTT. The rearrangement uses TRBV2 and TRBJ1-5, with TRBD1 identical over 7 bases. The CDR3 runs 15 residues. J was trimmed by 6 bases and V by 6 bases; bases with no gene match: 11. The germline gives CDR1 SNHLY, CDR2 FYNNEI. The entire variable domain, with the rest obtained from reference TRBV2 and TRBJ1-5, is as follows: EPEVTQTPSHQVTQMGQEVILRCVPISNHLYFYWYRQILGQKVEFLVSFYNNEISEKSEIFDDQFSVERPDGSNFTLKIRSTKLEDSAMYFCASRYGTEGRQPQHFGDGTRLSIL.

The gene calls are TRBV20-1 and TRBJ1-5, with D possibly matching TRBD1 (6 bases). The length of the CDR3 is 11 residues. The ends were cut back, 6 bases at V and 9 bases at J, with 12 bases in the middle. Looked up from germline, CDR1 is DFQATT and CDR2 is SNEGSKA (reference sequence). The CDR3 reads CSAQTGRPQHF. CDR3 bases: TGCAGTGCCCAAACAGGGCGGCCCCAGCATTTT.